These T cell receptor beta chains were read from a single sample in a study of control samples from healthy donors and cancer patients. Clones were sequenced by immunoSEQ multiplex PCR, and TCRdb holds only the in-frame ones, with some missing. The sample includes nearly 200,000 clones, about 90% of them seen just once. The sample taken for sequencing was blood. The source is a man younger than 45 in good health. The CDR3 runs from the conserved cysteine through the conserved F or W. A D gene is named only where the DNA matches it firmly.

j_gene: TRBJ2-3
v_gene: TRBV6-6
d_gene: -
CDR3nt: TGTGCCAGCAGTTATTTGGGGGGCACAGATACGCAGTATTTT
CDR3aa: CASSYLGGTDTQYF

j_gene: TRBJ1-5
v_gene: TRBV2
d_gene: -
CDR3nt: TGTGCCAGCAGCAGAATTGGACGGAACTCCAATCAGCCCCAGCATTTT
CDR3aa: CASSRIGRNSNQPQHF

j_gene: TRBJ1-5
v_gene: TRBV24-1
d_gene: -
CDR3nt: TGTGCCACCAGTGATGGAACAGTCAAGGAGCCCCAGCATTTT
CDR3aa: CATSDGTVKEPQHF

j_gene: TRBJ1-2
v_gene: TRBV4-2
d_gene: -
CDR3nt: TGTGCCAGCAGCCAAGTTGGTAGGGGCACCTATGGCTACACCTTC
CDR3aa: CASSQVGRGTYGYTF

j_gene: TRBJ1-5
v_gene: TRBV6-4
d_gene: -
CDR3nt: TGTGCCAGCAGTGACTCATCAAGGGGTCAGCCCCAGCATTTT
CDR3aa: CASSDSSRGQPQHF

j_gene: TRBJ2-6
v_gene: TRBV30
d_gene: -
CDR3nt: TGTGCCTGGAGAACTGGGGCCAACGTCCTGACTTTC
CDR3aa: CAWRTGANVLTF

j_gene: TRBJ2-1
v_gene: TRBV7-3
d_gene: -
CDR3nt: TGTGCCAGCAGCCTAAACTCTCTTCAAGCGATCAATGAGCAGTTCTTC
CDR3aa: CASSLNSLQAINEQFF

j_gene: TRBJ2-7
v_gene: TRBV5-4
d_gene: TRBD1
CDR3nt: TGTGCCAGCAGCTTGGGGACAGGGGGTTCCTACGAGCAGTACTTC
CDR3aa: CASSLGTGGSYEQYF

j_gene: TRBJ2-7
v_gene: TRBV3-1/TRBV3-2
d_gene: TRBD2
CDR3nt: TGTGCCAGCAGCCAACGCGGGGGGTTCGTCGAGCAGTACTTC
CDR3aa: CASSQRGGFVEQYF

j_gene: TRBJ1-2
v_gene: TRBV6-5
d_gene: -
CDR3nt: TGTGCCAGCAGTTACTCGTCTTACGGAGGCTACACCTTC
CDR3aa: CASSYSSYGGYTF

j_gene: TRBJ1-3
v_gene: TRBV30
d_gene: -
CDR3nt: TGTGCCTTCGGACAGACCAACTCTGGAAACACCATATATTTT
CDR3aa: CAFGQTNSGNTIYF

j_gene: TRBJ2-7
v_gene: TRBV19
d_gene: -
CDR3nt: TGTGCCAGTAGTATGTCCGGGGGCACCTACGAGCAGTACTTC
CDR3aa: CASSMSGGTYEQYF

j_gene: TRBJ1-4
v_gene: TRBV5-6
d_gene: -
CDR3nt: TGTGCCAGCAGACGGGACACCATGGGGGAAAAACTGTTTTTT
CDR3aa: CASRRDTMGEKLFF

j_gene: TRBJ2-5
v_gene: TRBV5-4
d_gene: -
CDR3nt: TGTGCCAGCAGCTTGGACGGGAGAGTTAGCGAGACCCAGTACTTC
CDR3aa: CASSLDGRVSETQYF

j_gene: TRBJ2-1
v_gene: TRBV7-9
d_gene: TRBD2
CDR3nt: TGTGCCAGCAGCCCCCGCGGCGCGCGGGGGAAATACAATGAGCAGTTCTTC
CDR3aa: CASSPRGARGKYNEQFF

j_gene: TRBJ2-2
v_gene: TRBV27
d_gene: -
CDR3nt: TGTGCCAGCAGTTTAAGTAGCCTTACCGGGGAGCTGTTTTTT
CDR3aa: CASSLSSLTGELFF

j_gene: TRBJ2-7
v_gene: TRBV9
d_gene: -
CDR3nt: TGTGCCAGCAGCCCCGATGGGCACGAGCAGTACTTC
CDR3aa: CASSPDGHEQYF

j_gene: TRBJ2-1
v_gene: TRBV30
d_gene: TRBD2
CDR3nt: TGTGCCTGGAGGGGACTAGCGGGGCACAATGAGCAGTTCTTC
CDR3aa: CAWRGLAGHNEQFF

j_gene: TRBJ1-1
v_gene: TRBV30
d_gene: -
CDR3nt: TGTGCCTGGACTGGAACGGCCTCAAACACTGAAGCTTTCTTT
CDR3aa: CAWTGTASNTEAFF

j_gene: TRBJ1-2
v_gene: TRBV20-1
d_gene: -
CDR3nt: TGCAGTGTTCCTAGGAGGTCGGGCTACACCTTC
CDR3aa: CSVPRRSGYTF

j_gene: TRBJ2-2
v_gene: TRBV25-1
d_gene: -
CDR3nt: TGTGCCAGCAGTGAACACAGAGACGGGGAGCTGTTTTTT
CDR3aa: CASSEHRDGELFF

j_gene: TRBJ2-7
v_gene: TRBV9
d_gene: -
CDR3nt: TGTGCCAGCAGCGTAGATCGGAGCTCCTACGAGCAGTACTTC
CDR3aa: CASSVDRSSYEQYF

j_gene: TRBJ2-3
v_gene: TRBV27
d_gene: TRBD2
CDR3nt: TGTGCCAGCAGTACACCGCTCGGAAGCGGGGGTAGCACAGATACGCAGTATTTT
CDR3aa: CASSTPLGSGGSTDTQYF

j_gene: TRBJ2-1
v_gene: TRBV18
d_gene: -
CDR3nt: TGTGCCAGCTCACCCCTGAGTCGGAGCTCCTACAATGAGCAGTTCTTC
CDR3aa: CASSPLSRSSYNEQFF